The present TCR beta chain was sequenced within a study of monozygotic twins with inflammatory bowel disease. Study findings and constraints: Researchers were unable to tell different T cell subtypes apart.

Each sample had eight separate cDNA synthesis reactions. Template switching was used to attach UMIs, which incorporated a 6-nucleotide sample barcode. TCRalpha and TCRbeta cDNA underwent two nested PCRs of about 15 and 9 cycles. Following a re-call of the 5' RACE reads, TCRdb has one entry per CDR3 protein and lacks DNA. This sample's table has approximately 400,000 distinct CDR3 sequences. Notes on this clonotype: Antigen specificity is unknown.

Germline V lookup: CDR1 SGHAT, CDR2 FQNNGV. The CDR3 is 14 amino acids. This TCR was recovered from a human donor with ulcerative colitis or Crohn's disease, or a healthy co-twin of an affected twin (not recorded which). Sequenced: blood. The rearrangement joins TRBV11-2 to TRBJ2-1; the D call of TRBD2 rests on TCRdb alone, since no DNA is present to check it. The CDR3 sequence: CASSLSAGYNEQFF.